A single sample is the source of the 27 T cell receptor beta chains below, sequenced in a study of cytomegalovirus exposure and HLA in healthy donors. PCR used 60 Vbeta primers and 13 Jbeta primers. TCRdb's table, derived via immunoSEQ multiplex PCR, lists solely in-frame clones and lacks some. The data contain some 170,000 clones, about 72% of them singletons. Input material: PBMCs. The origin of the receptors is a man in his 60s in good health and CMV-seronegative.

V is TRBV5-4 and J is TRBJ1-6; 9 positions match TRBD1. Looked up from germline, CDR1 is SGHNT and CDR2 is YYREEE (reference sequence). The CDR3 covers 15 residues. The V gene end was trimmed by 2 bases and the J gene end by 7 bases; junction bases not matched to a gene: 4. CDR3 amino acids: CASSLGDRVNSPLHF. Written as DNA, the CDR3 is TGTGCCAGCAGCTTAGGGGACAGGGTCAATTCACCCCTCCACTTT.

The chain is built from TRBV7-3 and TRBJ2-3, with D possibly TRBD1 on 7 matching bases. This CDR3 has 15 residues. CDR1 is SGHTA and CDR2 is FQGTGA in the germline V gene. Trimming took off 2 bases at V and 4 bases at J, with 13 bases between the two ends. The CDR3: CASSLVGRGADTQYF. The CDR3 DNA is TGTGCCAGCAGCTTAGTCGGCAGGGGGGCAGATACGCAGTATTTT.

This chain joins TRBV10-3 and TRBJ2-5; 11 bases agree with TRBD2. The end of the DNA fits TRBJ2-7 better, so the J call may be wrong. The CDR3 spans 16 residues. Germline CDR1 and CDR2: ENHRY and SYGVKD. Written as DNA, the CDR3 is TGTGCCATCAGCCCCGGGGCTAGCGGGGGGTCCTACGAGCAGTACTTC. Its translation: CAISPGASGGSYEQYF.

This rearrangement joins TRBV28 to TRBJ1-2, with 8 bases aligning to TRBD1. This CDR3 is 16 amino acids long. Germline values: CDR1 MDHEN, CDR2 SYDVKM. V dropped 7 bases and J dropped 0; count of bases not matched to a gene: 10. The DNA for the CDR3 is TGTGCCAGCAAGGGGGACAGGAGTCGAACTAACTATGGCTACACCTTC. This gives the protein CASKGDRSRTNYGYTF.

This clone was counted only a few times. This chain connects TRBV7-2 to TRBJ2-3; TRBD2 aligns across 9 bases. There are 17 residues in the CDR3. The J segment lost 7 bases and the V segment lost 3 bases, leaving 14 bases of the junction unmatched. The germline gives CDR1 SGHTA, CDR2 FQGNSA. The CDR3 region is CASSFDPAGGGSHTQYF. The CDR3 bases are TGTGCCAGCAGCTTTGATCCAGCGGGGGGAGGCTCACATACGCAGTATTTT.

The chain recombines TRBV9 with TRBJ1-1; possible D gene TRBD1, 5 bases. CDR3 length: 15 residues. CDR1 SGDLS and CDR2 YYNGEE come from the germline V gene. Deletions cut 3 bases from V and 0 bases from J, with 12 bases between. CDR3 protein: CASSAGGALNTEAFF. CDR3 bases: TGTGCCAGCAGCGCAGGAGGGGCTTTGAACACTGAAGCTTTCTTT. Full variable domain (rest looked up from reference TRBV9 and TRBJ1-1): DSGVTQTPKHLITATGQRVTLRCSPRSGDLSVYWYQQSLDQGLQFLIQYYNGEERAKGNILERFSAQQFPDLHSELNLSSLELGDSALYFCASSAGGALNTEAFFGQGTRLTVV.

This sequence joins TRBV6-1 and TRBJ2-3, with TRBD2 matching 13 bases. Germline values: CDR1 MNHNS, CDR2 SASEGT. CDR3 length equals 16 residues. Trimming at V came to 5 bases and at J to 4 bases, leaving 6 bases not matched to a gene. The CDR3, as DNA: TGTGCCAGCAGTCAAGGACTAGCGGGAGATGCAGATACGCAGTATTTT. Translating gives CASSQGLAGDADTQYF.

The gene calls are TRBV19 and TRBJ2-7, with a tentative D call TRBD2 (5 bases). Between the trimmed V and J ends, which lost 5 bases and 0 bases, there was a span of 14 bases. CDR1 and CDR2 (germline): LNHDA, SQIVND (reference sequence). This CDR3 spans 15 amino acids. CDR3 sequence (DNA): TGTGCCAGTAGTTCTGGACTCCAATTCTCCTACGAGCAGTACTTC. Its protein is CASSSGLQFSYEQYF. The variable domain in full, with the rest retrieved from reference TRBV19 and TRBJ2-7, is DGGITQSPKYLFRKEGQNVTLSCEQNLNHDAMYWYRQDPGQGLRLIYYSQIVNDFQKGDIAEGYSVSREKKESFPLTVTSAQKNPTAFYLCASSSGLQFSYEQYFGPGTRLTVT.

The chain employs TRBV5-6 and TRBJ2-5; no clear D. This CDR3 has 12 residues. Germline assignment: CDR1 SGHDT and CDR2 YYEEEE. Trimming took 2 bases from V and 4 from J, leaving 6 bases between them. The CDR3 region is CASSLGVETQYF. CDR3 sequence (DNA): TGTGCCAGCAGCTTAGGAGTAGAGACCCAGTACTTC.

The chain has TRBV7-8 and TRBJ1-6, with a possible D match to TRBD1 (5 bases). Trimming stripped 0 bases from V and 6 bases from J, with 9 bases between. The CDR3 is 15 amino acids. Germline V lookup: CDR1 SGHVS, CDR2 FQNEAQ. CDR3 protein: CASSLAGGFNSPLHF. CDR3 nucleotide sequence: TGTGCCAGCAGCTTAGCGGGGGGGTTTAATTCACCCCTCCACTTT.

The chain has TRBV7-8 and TRBJ2-3; 10 bases are a match to TRBD2. The CDR3 is made up of 20 amino acids. CDR1 is SGHVS and CDR2 is FQNEAQ in the germline V gene. J lost 3 bases, V lost 5 bases, and 20 bases had no gene match. DNA for the CDR3: TGTGCCAGCAGCCGGCGGACAGGTTCGTCTAGCGGGAGTACGACAGATACGCAGTATTTT. This encodes CASSRRTGSSSGSTTDTQYF.

This clone was counted a single time. The CDR3 nucleotides read TGCGCCAGCAGCGGGCACCCTAGCACGGCCGGGGAGCTGTTTTTT. Protein product: CASSGHPSTAGELFF. The chain couples TRBV4-3 to TRBJ2-2, with a possible D match to TRBD2 (5 bases). V lost 5 bases, J lost 6 bases, and 16 bases lay in between. CDR1 LGHNA and CDR2 YSLEER come from the germline V gene. The CDR3 length is 15 residues.

The chain is built from TRBV6-6 and TRBJ2-3; TRBD1 matches 7 bases. The CDR3 runs to 14 residues. V lost 2 bases, J lost 5 bases, and 4 bases stayed unmatched. The germline CDR1 and CDR2 sequences are MNHNY and SVGAGI (reference sequence). The CDR3 is CASSYRAGGDTQYF. The CDR3 DNA reads TGTGCCAGCAGTTACAGGGCAGGGGGAGATACGCAGTATTTT.

The genes are TRBV11-2 and TRBJ2-2; D uncertain. Trimming removed 5 bases from V and 2 bases from J, with 12 bases in between. The CDR3 has 15 amino acids. Germline V gene data show CDR1 as SGHAT and CDR2 as FQNNGV. The CDR3 spells CASSPLRGNTGELFF. CDR3 nucleotide sequence: TGTGCCAGCAGCCCACTTCGAGGCAACACCGGGGAGCTGTTTTTT.

The rearrangement links TRBV21-1 to TRBJ2-5; the D segment call TRBD1 is taken from the table without a DNA check. TRBV21-1 is flagged as a pseudogene. The length of the CDR3 is 16 residues. The CDR3 loop is CASSKRGQGVKETQYF. DNA of the CDR3: TGTGCCAGCAGCAAACGGGGACAGGGGGTTAAGGAGACCCAGTACTTC.

The CDR3 bases are TGTGCCATCAGTGAACGGACAGGGGTGAACATTCAGTACTTC. Translation: CAISERTGVNIQYF. This rearrangement joins TRBV10-3 to TRBJ2-4; 9 nucleotides line up with TRBD1. There are 14 residues in the CDR3. V dropped 3 bases and J dropped 7; count of bases not matched to a gene: 4. CDR1 is ENHRY, CDR2 SYGVKD, per germline.

The V call is TRBV11-2, the J call TRBJ2-7; a possible D gene is TRBD2 (6 bases). V was trimmed by 0 bases and J by 3 bases, leaving 12 bases between them. The germline gives CDR1 SGHAT, CDR2 FQNNGV. The CDR3 extends over 15 amino acids. CDR3 amino acids: CASSLESGALYEQYF. In nucleotides, the CDR3 is TGTGCCAGCAGCTTAGAGTCGGGAGCGCTCTACGAGCAGTACTTC.

Here the CDR3 DNA reads TGTGCCAGCAGGACGGGAGGGCAAAATACCGGGGAGCTGTTTTTT. This codes for CASRTGGQNTGELFF. The V and J genes are TRBV21-1 and TRBJ2-2; TRBD2, the D gene given by the table, was not confirmed from the DNA. TRBV21-1 is deemed a pseudogene. This CDR3 contains 15 residues.

The CDR3 is CASSLVYSGIYQETQYF. The CDR3 DNA reads as TGTGCCAGCAGCTTAGTGTACAGCGGTATTTACCAAGAGACCCAGTACTTC. The chain uses TRBV7-2 and TRBJ2-5; maybe TRBD2 (5 bases). This CDR3 has 17 amino acids. V dropped 1 base and J dropped 0 bases, with 15 bases sitting between them. Germline CDR1 and CDR2: SGHTA and FQGNSA.

The V and J genes are TRBV2 and TRBJ2-3, with 9 bases matching TRBD2. CDR1 and CDR2 from the germline V gene are SNHLY and FYNNEI. The length of the CDR3 is 14 residues. Trimming removed 6 bases from V and 3 bases from J; junction bases left unmatched: 4. This chain's CDR3 is CASSRGGATDTQYF. The CDR3 DNA follows: TGTGCCAGCAGCCGCGGGGGGGCGACAGATACGCAGTATTTT. Looking up the rest from reference TRBV2 and TRBJ2-3 gives the full variable domain: EPEVTQTPSHQVTQMGQEVILRCVPISNHLYFYWYRQILGQKVEFLVSFYNNEISEKSEIFDDQFSVERPDGSNFTLKIRSTKLEDSAMYFCASSRGGATDTQYFGPGTRLTVL.

The J gene is TRBJ1-1, the V gene TRBV4-1, with a possible D match to TRBD1 (6 bases). V was clipped by 1 base and J by 2 bases, with 8 bases between them. CDR1 and CDR2 from the germline V gene are MGHRA and YSYEKL. This CDR3 contains 14 residues. Written as DNA, the CDR3 is TGCGCCAGCAGCCAAGTGGGGGCAAACACTGAAGCTTTCTTT. Translated, it gives CASSQVGANTEAFF.

This rearrangement joins TRBV9 to TRBJ2-4; maybe TRBD1 (5 bases). This CDR3 is 14 amino acids long. V was clipped by 0 bases and J by 6 bases, with 10 bases between them. Germline loops: CDR1 SGDLS, CDR2 YYNGEE. CDR3: CASSVGQGRNIQYF. In DNA, the CDR3 is TGTGCCAGCAGCGTAGGGCAGGGAAGAAACATTCAGTACTTC. The full variable domain, its missing parts supplied by reference TRBV9 and TRBJ2-4, is DSGVTQTPKHLITATGQRVTLRCSPRSGDLSVYWYQQSLDQGLQFLIQYYNGEERAKGNILERFSAQQFPDLHSELNLSSLELGDSALYFCASSVGQGRNIQYFGAGTRLSVL.

The chain has TRBV4-2 and TRBJ1-2; TRBD1 might be the D (6 bases). The CDR3 sequence is 15 residues long. V lost 6 bases and J lost 8, with 22 bases in between. Germline V lookup: CDR1 LGHNA, CDR2 YNFKEQ. The CDR3 loop is CASRSQGGRGGGYTF. CDR3 nucleotides: TGTGCCAGCAGATCCCAAGGGGGAAGGGGCGGCGGCTACACCTTC.

The chain recombines TRBV29-1 with TRBJ1-5; D not resolved. V was trimmed by 1 base and J by 5 bases, leaving 9 bases between them. Germline CDR1 reads SQVTM; CDR2 reads ANQGSEA. There are 13 residues in the CDR3. The CDR3 reads CSVEGADDQPQHF. The CDR3 nucleotides read TGCAGCGTTGAAGGGGCAGATGATCAGCCCCAGCATTTT.

The chain uses TRBV4-3 and TRBJ2-1; perhaps TRBD1 as D (6 bases). CDR1 and CDR2 from the germline V gene are LGHNA and YSLEER. Trimming removed 0 bases at V and 2 bases at J, with 11 bases between. The length of the CDR3 is 16 residues. As DNA, the CDR3 is TGCGCCAGCAGCCAAGATCGCAACAGGGCCTACAATGAGCAGTTCTTC. Protein product: CASSQDRNRAYNEQFF.

The CDR3 loop is CASREQGYEQYF. In DNA, the CDR3 is TGTGCCAGCAGGGAACAGGGCTACGAGCAGTACTTC. The J gene is TRBJ2-7, the V gene TRBV2; a possible D gene is TRBD1 (6 bases). Germline V gives CDR1 SNHLY, CDR2 FYNNEI. V lost 6 bases to trimming and J lost 3 bases, with 9 bases between them. This CDR3 region has 12 residues.

The genes are TRBV5-1 and TRBJ2-5, with D perhaps matching TRBD2 (6 bases). The better agreement between TRBJ2-7 and the DNA end casts doubt on the J call. Germline V gives CDR1 SGHRS, CDR2 YFSETQ. The length of the CDR3 is 15 residues. As DNA, the CDR3 is TGCGCCAGCAGCCAAGCTAGCGTAGGGTCCTACGAGCAGTACTTC. Amino acid sequence: CASSQASVGSYEQYF.